Listed here are 29 T cell receptor beta chains from one sample, sequenced in a study of cytotoxic CD8 clonotypes in ibrutinib-treated CLL. The assay was immunoSEQ multiplex PCR, and TCRdb's table has in-frame clones only and misses some. The table has about 72,000 clones, 65% to 85% seen once. Source: PBMCs, taken at disease progression, from a patient treated with ibrutinib. Receptor source: a human donor with chronic lymphocytic leukemia.

This clone has only a few counts. The chain couples TRBV25-1 to TRBJ2-2, with 10 bases aligning to TRBD1. V trimming: 2 bases; J trimming: 6 bases; junction bases outside the gene matches: 0. Per germline, CDR1 MGHDK and CDR2 SYGVNS. This CDR3 spans 14 amino acids. The CDR3 loop reads CASSEGTGAGELFF. CDR3 DNA: TGTGCCAGCAGTGAAGGGACAGGGGCCGGGGAGCTGTTTTTT.

The CDR3 sequence is CASSPIPWETQPQHF. CDR3 nucleotides: TGTGCCAGCAGTCCAATCCCCTGGGAGACTCAGCCCCAGCATTTT. V and J are TRBV6-5 and TRBJ1-5, with unresolved D. Germline CDR1 reads MNHEY; CDR2 reads SVGAGI. Trimming shortened V by 5 bases and J by 6 bases, and 17 bases separated the two germline ends. This CDR3 is 15 amino acids long.

This clone was counted a single time. The CDR3 sequence is CASSQDFQGVIFQPQHF. The CDR3 region has the DNA TGCGCCAGCAGCCAAGATTTCCAGGGGGTTATCTTTCAGCCCCAGCATTTT. This sequence joins TRBV4-1 and TRBJ1-5, with 7 bases matching TRBD1. This CDR3 is built from 17 residues. Germline trimming cut 0 bases from V and 6 bases from J; bases unmatched to any gene: 11. Germline V gene lookup returns CDR1 MGHRA and CDR2 YSYEKL.

The V gene is TRBV5-4, the J gene TRBJ2-7, with 7 positions matching TRBD1. V lost 4 bases, J lost 1 base, and 5 bases stayed unmatched. CDR3 length: 14 residues. Germline CDR1 and CDR2: SGHNT and YYREEE (reference sequence). In DNA form, the CDR3 reads TGTGCCAGCAGCAGAGCAGGGGGTTCCTACGAGCAGTACTTC. Amino acids: CASSRAGGSYEQYF.

The chain carries TRBV5-5 and TRBJ1-4; a weak D match, TRBD1 (6 bases). Germline CDR1 SGHKS, CDR2 YYEKEE (reference sequence). V gave up 1 base and J gave up 3 bases, with 16 bases separating them. This CDR3 spans 17 amino acids. DNA for the CDR3: TGTGCCAGCAGCTTGTACGGTACAGGGCGGGCTAATGAAAAACTGTTTTTT. Its protein product is CASSLYGTGRANEKLFF.

The chain joins TRBV30 to TRBJ2-3; 9 nucleotides align to TRBD2. Germline-derived CDR1 and CDR2 are GTSNPN and SVGIG (reference sequence). Trimming at V came to 4 bases and at J to 0 bases, leaving 2 bases not matched to a gene. The CDR3 runs 14 residues. CDR3 in amino acids: CAWKLAGSTDTQYF. The DNA for the CDR3 is TGTGCCTGGAAACTAGCGGGTAGCACAGATACGCAGTATTTT.

V is TRBV11-2 and J is TRBJ1-2; D gene unclear. CDR1 is SGHAT, CDR2 FQNNGV, per germline. This CDR3 comprises 13 residues. Trimming removed 5 bases from V and 0 bases from J, with 7 bases in between. CDR3 in DNA: TGTGCCAGCAGCCAGAACACTAACTATGGCTACACCTTC. Translating it yields CASSQNTNYGYTF.

The chain uses TRBV13 and TRBJ2-7; D tentatively fits TRBD1 or TRBD2 (6 bases each). Germline V gene lookup returns CDR1 PRHDT and CDR2 FYEKMQ (reference sequence). V gave up 0 bases and J gave up 8 bases, with 14 bases separating them. The CDR3 sequence is 14 residues long. The chain's CDR3 is CASSLGRGVLQQYF. The CDR3 DNA reads as TGTGCCAGCAGCTTAGGGAGGGGGGTGTTACAGCAGTACTTC.

This clone was observed a handful of times. This chain joins TRBV7-9 and TRBJ2-1; unclear D gene. The germline V and J ends were trimmed by 4 bases and 7 bases, with 14 bases remaining between them. Germline CDR1 and CDR2: SEHNR and FQNEAQ (reference sequence). The CDR3 is made up of 14 amino acids. This CDR3 reads CASSSILNHNEQFF. CDR3 nucleotides: TGTGCCAGCAGCTCTATCCTTAATCATAATGAGCAGTTCTTC.

V and J are TRBV13 and TRBJ2-5, with D maybe TRBD2 (7 bases). This CDR3 spans 14 amino acids. The V and J ends lost 5 bases and 4 bases respectively, with 14 bases between them. The V gene's germline CDR1 is PRHDT and CDR2 FYEKMQ (reference sequence). CDR3 amino acids: CASSKWGGLETQYF. As DNA, the CDR3 is TGTGCCAGCAGCAAATGGGGGGGCCTAGAGACCCAGTACTTC.

J is TRBJ1-2 and V is TRBV6-6, with D possibly being TRBD1 (6 bases). Germline CDR1 is MNHNY and CDR2 is SVGAGI (reference sequence). The CDR3 length is 13 residues. Between the trimmed V and J ends, which lost 10 bases and 1 base, there was a span of 13 bases. The CDR3 sequence: CATHRDNNYGYTF. The CDR3 DNA follows: TGTGCCACTCACCGGGACAATAACTATGGCTACACCTTC.

The rearrangement uses TRBV27 and TRBJ1-2; D is ambiguous. CDR1 is MNHEY, CDR2 SMNVEV, per germline (reference sequence). The V and J ends lost 2 bases and 4 bases respectively, with 11 bases between them. The CDR3 has 14 amino acids. The CDR3 sequence: CASSLRRPSYGYTF. The CDR3 bases are TGTGCCAGCAGTTTAAGGAGACCCTCCTATGGCTACACCTTC.

The count of this clone is one. This chain uses TRBV28 with TRBJ1-2; D is undetermined. The germline V gene has CDR1 MDHEN and CDR2 SYDVKM. The ends were cut back, 4 bases at V and 1 base at J, with 13 bases in the middle. The CDR3 has 15 residues. This CDR3 reads CASSYWGRINYGYTF. The CDR3 DNA is TGTGCCAGCAGTTACTGGGGAAGGATTAACTATGGCTACACCTTC.

The rearrangement links TRBV2 to TRBJ1-2; D gene unclear. From germline, CDR1 is SNHLY and CDR2 FYNNEI. With 4 bases removed from V and 0 bases from J, the gap between germline ends came to 9 bases. The CDR3 consists of 14 residues. CDR3 in DNA: TGTGCCAGCAGTGTCAGGCGAGCTAACTATGGCTACACCTTC. As protein: CASSVRRANYGYTF.

This CDR3 is CASSLGQAGNEQFF. The DNA of the CDR3 is TGCGCCAGCAGCTTGGGTCAAGCTGGGAATGAGCAGTTCTTC. This sequence joins TRBV5-1 and TRBJ2-1; the D is unclear. The ends were cut back, 0 bases at V and 7 bases at J, with 11 bases in the middle. This CDR3 has 14 residues. The germline V gene has CDR1 SGHRS and CDR2 YFSETQ. Combining the CDR3 with reference TRBV5-1 and TRBJ2-1 gives the whole variable domain KAGVTQTPRYLIKTRGQQVTLSCSPISGHRSVSWYQQTPGQGLQFLFEYFSETQRNKGNFPGRFSGRQFSNSRSEMNVSTLELGDSALYLCASSLGQAGNEQFFGPGTRLTVL.

In its sample, this clone was seen once. The chain carries TRBV15 and TRBJ2-2; D call uncertain. This CDR3 is 16 amino acids long. Germline V gene lookup returns CDR1 LNHNV and CDR2 YYDKDF (reference sequence). The ends were cut back, 0 bases at V and 8 bases at J, with 16 bases in the middle. CDR3 sequence: CATSREVGSRAGELFF. As DNA, the CDR3 is TGTGCCACCAGCAGAGAAGTAGGCAGCCGGGCTGGGGAGCTGTTTTTT.

The rearrangement joins TRBV2 to TRBJ2-2, with 12 bases that match TRBD2. This CDR3 comprises 17 residues. V lost 1 base and J lost 4; bases outside the gene matches: 4. Looked up from germline, CDR1 is SNHLY and CDR2 is FYNNEI. CDR3 sequence (DNA): TGTGCCAGCAGTGAAGGTGGACTAGCGGGAACCACCGGGGAGCTGTTTTTT. Translation gives CASSEGGLAGTTGELFF.

The V call is TRBV19, the J call TRBJ2-7, with a tentative D call TRBD1 (5 bases). V lost 6 bases and J lost 8, with 23 bases in between. The CDR3 has 15 residues. The germline gives CDR1 LNHDA, CDR2 SQIVND (reference sequence). The CDR3 region is CASSPTDLGQSKQYF. Here the CDR3 DNA reads TGTGCCAGTAGCCCAACCGATTTAGGACAATCTAAGCAGTACTTC.

The chain uses TRBV15 and TRBJ1-5, with D unclear. The V and J ends lost 0 bases and 4 bases respectively, with 13 bases between them. The CDR3 totals 16 residues. CDR1 is LNHNV, CDR2 YYDKDF, per germline (reference sequence). CDR3 DNA sequence: TGTGCCACCAGCAGAGACGGTCCTGGCCGTAATCAGCCCCAGCATTTT. Residues: CATSRDGPGRNQPQHF.

The chain carries TRBV5-4 and TRBJ2-3; TRBD2 matches 13 bases. Trimming removed 4 bases from V and 4 bases from J; junction bases left unmatched: 3. Per the germline V gene, CDR1 is SGHNT and CDR2 is YYREEE (reference sequence). The CDR3 has 15 amino acids. CDR3 residues: CASSRTSGRADTQYF. The CDR3 DNA reads as TGTGCCAGCAGCAGGACTAGCGGGAGAGCAGATACGCAGTATTTT.

The chain recombines TRBV5-1 with TRBJ2-7; 10 bases are a match to TRBD1. Germline values: CDR1 SGHRS, CDR2 YFSETQ. This CDR3 region has 14 residues. Germline trimming cut 4 bases from V and 0 bases from J; bases unmatched to any gene: 1. The CDR3 sequence is CASSRDRGSYEQYF. As DNA, the CDR3 is TGCGCCAGCAGCCGGGACAGGGGCTCCTACGAGCAGTACTTC.

The chain employs TRBV10-3 and TRBJ1-2, with unresolved D. The ends were cut back, 4 bases at V and 2 bases at J, with 17 bases in the middle. Germline CDR1 is ENHRY and CDR2 is SYGVKD. There are 16 residues in the CDR3. The CDR3 reads CAISVGSGLWNYGYTF. The DNA for the CDR3 is TGTGCCATCAGTGTTGGCTCGGGGTTATGGAACTATGGCTACACCTTC.

The V gene is TRBV6-5, the J gene TRBJ2-2, with 7 positions matching TRBD1. This CDR3 comprises 15 residues. Per germline, CDR1 MNHEY and CDR2 SVGAGI. Trimming cost V 2 bases and J 3 bases; bases outside gene matches: 3. The CDR3 DNA reads as TGTGCCAGCAGTTACGACAGGGTAGACACCGGGGAGCTGTTTTTT. It translates to CASSYDRVDTGELFF.

The V gene is TRBV11-1, the J gene TRBJ2-7; no clear D gene. There are 15 residues in the CDR3. Trimming took 5 bases from V and 0 from J, leaving 14 bases between them. Per the germline V gene, CDR1 is SGHAT and CDR2 is FQDESV (reference sequence). The chain's CDR3 is CASSATPAHSYEQYF. CDR3 coding DNA: TGTGCCAGCAGCGCGACTCCAGCTCACTCCTACGAGCAGTACTTC.

This clone was seen a handful of times. This chain joins TRBV5-4 and TRBJ1-2; possibly TRBD1 for D (5 bases). The CDR3 is 13 amino acids. Per germline, CDR1 SGHNT and CDR2 YYREEE (reference sequence). Trimming stripped 5 bases from V and 2 bases from J, with 10 bases between. In DNA, the CDR3 is TGTGCCAGCAGTTCGGGGACCAACTATGGCTACACCTTC. Residues: CASSSGTNYGYTF.

This clone occurred a few times. The chain uses TRBV11-2 and TRBJ2-1; the match to TRBD1 covers 7 bases. The CDR3 runs 14 residues. The germline V gene encodes CDR1 SGHAT and CDR2 FQNNGV. V was clipped by 4 bases and J by 4 bases; unmatched bases: 4. Here the CDR3 reads CASSSGTEYNEQFF. The CDR3 DNA follows: TGTGCCAGCAGCTCCGGGACAGAGTACAATGAGCAGTTCTTC.

The chain employs TRBV6-5 and TRBJ2-7; 7 bases fit TRBD1. The J segment lost 2 bases and the V segment lost 5 bases, leaving 9 bases of the junction unmatched. Germline V gene lookup returns CDR1 MNHEY and CDR2 SVGAGI. The CDR3 is 15 amino acids. CDR3 sequence: CASSTKTGLTYEQYF. CDR3 coding DNA: TGTGCCAGCAGTACAAAGACAGGGCTAACCTACGAGCAGTACTTC.

The chain links TRBV11-2 to TRBJ2-7; D is ambiguous. Germline values: CDR1 SGHAT, CDR2 FQNNGV. The germline V and J ends were trimmed by 3 bases and 6 bases, with 18 bases remaining between them. The CDR3 totals 15 residues. CDR3 nucleotide sequence: TGTGCCAGCAGCTTCCTCGGCAGATCGGCCATCGAGCAGTACTTC. Protein product: CASSFLGRSAIEQYF.

The sample holds many counts of this clone. CDR3 coding DNA: TGTGCCAGCAACGGGCCGTGGACTGAAGCTTTCTTT. Protein: CASNGPWTEAFF. This chain links TRBV7-9 with TRBJ1-1; no firm D call. The CDR3 totals 12 residues. The V end was cut by 7 bases, the J end by 5 bases, with 11 bases between. Germline loops: CDR1 SEHNR, CDR2 FQNEAQ (reference sequence).